Listed here are 24 T cell receptor beta chains from one sample, sequenced in a study of blood T cell repertoires in COVID-19. Clones were read by immunoSEQ multiplex PCR, and TCRdb kept only the in-frame ones, dropping some. In the table there are about 130,000 clones, 65% to 90% of which are singletons. Sequenced material: PBMCs or T cells enriched from blood (not recorded which). These receptors were collected from a woman aged 45-65 years who had recovered from COVID-19.

This sequence joins TRBV7-9 and TRBJ2-7, with TRBD2 identical over 7 bases. CDR3 length: 16 residues. The V gene's germline CDR1 is SEHNR and CDR2 FQNEAQ (reference sequence). J lost 0 bases, V lost 0 bases, and 5 bases had no gene match. The CDR3 here is CASSLAWEGSSYEQYF. The CDR3 bases are TGTGCCAGCAGCTTAGCGTGGGAGGGGAGCTCCTACGAGCAGTACTTC.

J is TRBJ2-3 and V is TRBV5-6; 10 nucleotides line up with TRBD1. There are 16 residues in the CDR3. The V segment lost 3 bases and the J segment 4 bases; nucleotides outside the gene matches: 8. Germline values: CDR1 SGHDT, CDR2 YYEEEE. The CDR3 nucleotides read TGTGCCAGCAGCTCCAACGACAGGGGGCCCTCAGATACGCAGTATTTT. Its protein product is CASSSNDRGPSDTQYF.

J is TRBJ1-5 and V is TRBV4-1; 7 nucleotides align to TRBD1. Trimming removed 1 base from V and 3 bases from J; junction bases left unmatched: 3. Germline V lookup: CDR1 MGHRA, CDR2 YSYEKL. The CDR3 sequence is 15 residues long. CDR3 amino acids: CASSQVQGNNQPQHF. In nucleotides, the CDR3 is TGCGCCAGCAGCCAAGTACAGGGGAACAATCAGCCCCAGCATTTT.

The genes are TRBV24-1 and TRBJ2-2; TRBD1 matches at 7 bases. The CDR3 consists of 15 residues. Germline CDR1 KGHDR, CDR2 SFDVKD. V gave up 7 bases and J gave up 6 bases; unmatched junction bases: 10. CDR3 sequence reads: CATSQRQGRPGELFF. The DNA for the CDR3 is TGTGCCACCAGCCAGCGACAGGGTAGGCCCGGGGAGCTGTTTTTT.

This clone was counted once. The chain recombines TRBV9 with TRBJ1-3; 8 bases map to TRBD1. The CDR3 consists of 17 residues. The V segment lost 3 bases and the J segment 2 bases; nucleotides outside the gene matches: 10. Looked up from germline, CDR1 is SGDLS and CDR2 is YYNGEE. The CDR3 DNA reads TGTGCCAGCAGCGAGGATCGGACAGGGAGGGCTGGAAACACCATATATTTT. Its translation: CASSEDRTGRAGNTIYF.

The count of this clone is one. The chain carries TRBV6-5 and TRBJ1-4; no definite D call. Germline CDR1 MNHEY, CDR2 SVGAGI. The CDR3 is made up of 15 amino acids. V lost 0 bases and J 3 bases, leaving 8 bases between the germline ends. CDR3 sequence: CASSYSEQPNEKLFF. CDR3 in DNA: TGTGCCAGCAGTTACTCGGAGCAGCCTAATGAAAAACTGTTTTTT.

This chain connects TRBV27 to TRBJ1-1, with 8 bases fitting TRBD1. Germline lookup yields CDR1 MNHEY and CDR2 SMNVEV (reference sequence). This CDR3 has 16 amino acids. With 0 bases clipped from V and 0 bases from J, the junction kept 3 bases outside the gene matches. This CDR3 reads CASSLSGTGLNTEAFF. Here the CDR3 DNA reads TGTGCCAGCAGTTTATCCGGGACAGGCCTGAACACTGAAGCTTTCTTT.

In its sample, this clone was seen a few times. V is TRBV6-4 and J is TRBJ1-5, with D possibly TRBD1 on 6 matching bases. This CDR3 spans 14 amino acids. Trimming took off 2 bases at V and 2 bases at J, with 7 bases between the two ends. The V gene's germline CDR1 is MRHNA and CDR2 SNTAGT. In DNA, the CDR3 is TGTGCCAGCAGTGACGGGGGCGGCAATCAGCCCCAGCATTTT. Translating gives CASSDGGGNQPQHF.

This clone was seen only a few times. The rearrangement links TRBV2 to TRBJ2-7, with TRBD2 identical over 10 bases. Trimming cost V 8 bases and J 8 bases; bases outside gene matches: 15. The CDR3 covers 15 residues. CDR1 and CDR2 (germline): SNHLY, FYNNEI. CDR3 sequence (DNA): TGTGCCAGCGGTCTAGCGGGGGCCCCGAGTTGGCAGCAGTACTTC. Protein sequence: CASGLAGAPSWQQYF.

The rearrangement links TRBV5-6 to TRBJ1-1; D is perhaps TRBD1 (5 bases). The CDR3 extends over 13 amino acids. V gave up 4 bases and J gave up 11 bases, with 18 bases separating them. The germline V gene has CDR1 SGHDT and CDR2 YYEEEE. The CDR3 region has the DNA TGTGCCAGCAGCCAGGACCACAGGCTGCGGGCTTTCTTT. Amino acids: CASSQDHRLRAFF.

V is TRBV4-1 and J is TRBJ2-7; D perhaps matches TRBD1 (6 bases). The CDR3 runs 13 residues. Trimming removed 0 bases at V and 3 bases at J, with 6 bases between. From germline, CDR1 is MGHRA and CDR2 YSYEKL. The CDR3 loop is CASSQEGGYEQYF. The DNA of the CDR3 is TGCGCCAGCAGCCAAGAAGGGGGCTACGAGCAGTACTTC.

V usage is TRBV4-1 and J usage is TRBJ1-1; 8 bases fit TRBD1. J gave up 4 bases and V 4 bases, and 5 bases lay outside the gene matches. The CDR3 runs 14 residues. Looked up from germline, CDR1 is MGHRA and CDR2 is YSYEKL. CDR3 bases: TGCGCCAGCAGCCTGGGACAGGCAGGCACTGAAGCTTTCTTT. Its translation: CASSLGQAGTEAFF.

V is TRBV5-7 and J is TRBJ2-7; maybe TRBD1 (5 bases). TRBV5-7 is assigned to the ORF class and has an uncertain function. Trimming took off 3 bases at V and 1 base at J, with 11 bases between the two ends. The CDR3 totals 14 residues. The CDR3 loop is CASSYPDTSYEQYF. For the CDR3, the DNA is TGTGCCAGCAGCTACCCGGACACATCCTACGAGCAGTACTTC.

For this clone: At one end, the junction sequence differs from germline, possibly due to a read error. J is TRBJ2-1 and V is TRBV7-7; 7 bases line up with TRBD1. From germline, CDR1 is SSHAT and CDR2 FNYEAQ (reference sequence). CDR3 length equals 14 residues. CDR3 residues: CASSRDSGSNEQFF. The CDR3, as DNA: TGTGCTAGCAGCCGGGACAGCGGCTCGAATGAGCAGTTCTTC.

CDR3: CASSPEQGVMNTEAFF. In nucleotides, the CDR3 is TGTGCCAGCTCACCAGAACAGGGAGTGATGAACACTGAAGCTTTCTTT. The chain joins TRBV18 to TRBJ1-1; maybe TRBD1 (6 bases). Per germline, CDR1 KGHSH and CDR2 LQKENI. Trimming removed 2 bases from V and 0 bases from J, with 13 bases in between. The CDR3 spans 16 residues.

This clone was detected only once. The rearrangement links TRBV18 to TRBJ2-3, with 11 bases matching TRBD2. This CDR3 spans 18 amino acids. The germline V gene has CDR1 KGHSH and CDR2 LQKENI. Trimming cost V 2 bases and J 0 bases; bases outside gene matches: 7. CDR3 in amino acids: CASSPTSGGARSTDTQYF. In DNA, the CDR3 is TGTGCCAGCTCACCAACTAGCGGGGGCGCTCGGAGCACAGATACGCAGTATTTT.

The V call is TRBV19, the J call TRBJ2-1; TRBD2 agrees at 8 bases. Per the germline V gene, CDR1 is LNHDA and CDR2 is SQIVND (reference sequence). The J segment lost 4 bases and the V segment lost 11 bases, leaving 7 bases of the junction unmatched. The CDR3 spans 13 residues. The CDR3 region has the DNA TGTGCCGCCTCCCCGGGGGGGTACAATGAGCAGTTCTTC. Encoded protein: CAASPGGYNEQFF.

The chain links TRBV3-1 (or the pseudogene TRBV3-2) to TRBJ2-5; possible D gene TRBD1, 5 bases. Per the germline V gene, CDR1 is LGHDT and CDR2 is YNNKEL (reference sequence). This CDR3 is 13 amino acids long. The germline V and J ends were trimmed by 6 bases and 0 bases, with 8 bases remaining between them. The CDR3, as DNA: TGTGCCAGCAGTGGGGCGTACCAAGAGACCCAGTACTTC. It is translated as CASSGAYQETQYF.

This clone was recorded only once. J is TRBJ2-7 and V is TRBV6-5, with 7 bases matching TRBD2. The germline CDR1 and CDR2 sequences are MNHEY and SVGAGI. CDR3 length: 15 residues. Trimming removed 7 bases from V and 0 bases from J; junction bases left unmatched: 9. CDR3 amino acids: CASTPFSGGSYEQYF. In DNA form, the CDR3 reads TGTGCCAGCACCCCCTTTTCGGGGGGCTCCTACGAGCAGTACTTC.

The CDR3 bases are TGTGCCAGCTCACTCAGGGCGGACACTGAAGCTTTCTTT. Translation: CASSLRADTEAFF. The chain carries TRBV18 and TRBJ1-1; D possibly corresponds to TRBD1 (5 bases). V was clipped by 4 bases and J by 3 bases, with 9 bases between them. In germline, CDR1 is KGHSH, CDR2 LQKENI. The CDR3 loop spans 13 amino acids.

V gene TRBV19 combines with J gene TRBJ2-2; D might be TRBD1 (6 bases). CDR1 and CDR2 from the germline V gene are LNHDA and SQIVND (reference sequence). The CDR3 is 15 residues long. V was shortened by 3 bases and J by 9 bases, with 17 bases between the two germline ends. CDR3 nucleotide sequence: TGTGCCAGTAGTATCGGGACAACTTCTAGGCGGGAGCTGTTTTTT. Translating gives CASSIGTTSRRELFF.

The genes are TRBV4-2 and TRBJ1-2; 8 nucleotides align to TRBD1. The CDR3 is made up of 15 amino acids. V gave up 1 base and J gave up 6 bases; unmatched junction bases: 7. The germline V gene encodes CDR1 LGHNA and CDR2 YNFKEQ. DNA of the CDR3: TGTGCCAGCAGCCAAGTCGAGGACAGGGCACATGGCTACACCTTC. It specifies CASSQVEDRAHGYTF.

V gene TRBV5-6 combines with J gene TRBJ2-5; 7 bases map to TRBD2. The CDR3 runs 11 residues. The V gene end was trimmed by 7 bases and the J gene end by 6 bases; junction bases not matched to a gene: 3. From germline, CDR1 is SGHDT and CDR2 YYEEEE. The CDR3 protein is CASAGDQTQYF. The CDR3 DNA reads as TGTGCCAGCGCGGGGGACCAGACCCAGTACTTC. Variable domain in full (rest from reference TRBV5-6 and TRBJ2-5): DAGVTQSPTHLIKTRGQQVTLRCSPKSGHDTVSWYQQALGQGPQFIFQYYEEEERQRGNFPDRFSGHQFPNYSSELNVNALLLGDSALYLCASAGDQTQYFGPGTRLLVL.

The chain employs TRBV5-1 and TRBJ2-3, with 12 bases identical to TRBD2. Germline V gene sequence: CDR1 SGHRS, CDR2 YFSETQ. The ends lost 3 bases at V and 3 bases at J; junction bases unmatched: 2. The CDR3 length is 15 residues. Here the CDR3 DNA reads TGCGCCAGCAGCTCTAGCGGGGGGGCGACAGATACGCAGTATTTT. Its translation: CASSSSGGATDTQYF.